Below are 22 T cell receptor beta chains sequenced from a single sample in a study of technical replicates of blood from several donors. The repertoire was sequenced with immunoSEQ multiplex PCR; TCRdb's copy has only in-frame clones and lacks some. The sample yields 70,000 to 85,000 clones, 92% seen once. The sequenced sample consisted of T cells isolated from PBMCs. These receptors were taken from a human donor in good health.

This chain links TRBV27 with TRBJ2-7; D remains ambiguous. Trimming removed 5 bases from V and 6 bases from J, with 20 bases in between. CDR1 MNHEY and CDR2 SMNVEV come from the germline V gene (reference sequence). The CDR3 loop spans 15 amino acids. The CDR3 DNA reads TGTGCCAGCAGTCCCGTAATAGCCCAGCCCCGCGAGCAGTACTTC. This translates into CASSPVIAQPREQYF.

The chain couples TRBV7-3 to TRBJ1-4; 9 positions agree with TRBD1. The CDR3 covers 17 residues. V dropped 4 bases and J dropped 5; count of bases not matched to a gene: 11. Germline assignment: CDR1 SGHTA and CDR2 FQGTGA. CDR3 sequence: CASSSYQSGTGNEKLFF. The CDR3 nucleotides are TGTGCCAGCAGCTCCTACCAATCCGGGACAGGGAATGAAAAACTGTTTTTT.

This rearrangement joins TRBV7-9 to TRBJ1-1; D not resolved. Per germline, CDR1 SEHNR and CDR2 FQNEAQ (reference sequence). The CDR3 totals 12 residues. Trimming shortened V by 10 bases and J by 4 bases, and 13 bases separated the two germline ends. The CDR3 sequence is CANDVSGTEAFF. DNA of the CDR3: TGTGCCAACGATGTCAGCGGCACTGAAGCTTTCTTT.

About this clone: A read error may produce the germline difference seen at one junction end. The chain couples TRBV28 to TRBJ2-1; the match to TRBD1 covers 10 bases. Looked up from germline, CDR1 is MDHEN and CDR2 is SYDVKM. The CDR3 runs 15 residues. CDR3 DNA sequence: TGTGCCAGCAGTCCACGACAGGGGGCCTATAATGAGCAGTTCTTC. Translating gives CASSPRQGAYNEQFF.

The chain links TRBV7-9 to TRBJ2-1, with 11 nucleotides matching TRBD2. After removal of 6 bases from V and 9 bases from J, the junction contained 7 bases not matched to a gene. Germline V CDR1 and CDR2: SEHNR, FQNEAQ (reference sequence). The CDR3 runs 14 residues. CDR3 coding DNA: TGTGCCAGCAGTCGGACTAGCGGGTTCGGTGAGCAGTTCTTC. Its protein is CASSRTSGFGEQFF.

The rearrangement joins TRBV7-2 to TRBJ2-7; 7 bases fit TRBD2. CDR3 length: 18 residues. Germline CDR1 reads SGHTA; CDR2 reads FQGNSA. V was clipped by 1 base and J by 2 bases; unmatched bases: 14. CDR3 residues: CASSLDYSVGLAAYEQYF. DNA of the CDR3: TGTGCCAGCAGCTTAGATTATAGCGTCGGGCTAGCGGCCTACGAGCAGTACTTC.

The V and J genes are TRBV7-3 and TRBJ2-7; the match to TRBD2 covers 8 bases. After removal of 0 bases from V and 4 bases from J, the junction contained 11 bases not matched to a gene. This CDR3 has 17 residues. From germline, CDR1 is SGHTA and CDR2 FQGTGA. In nucleotides, the CDR3 is TGTGCCAGCAGCTTAACCCCCATAGCGGGACTCGGGTACGAGCAGTACTTC. Translated, it gives CASSLTPIAGLGYEQYF. Full variable domain (rest looked up from reference TRBV7-3 and TRBJ2-7): GAGVSQTPSNKVTEKGKYVELRCDPISGHTALYWYRQSLGQGPEFLIYFQGTGAADDSGLPNDRFFAVRPEGSVSTLKIQRTERGDSAVYLCASSLTPIAGLGYEQYFGPGTRLTVT.

The chain carries TRBV19 and TRBJ2-6; weak D call: TRBD2 (5 bases). This CDR3 spans 15 amino acids. Trimming removed 4 bases at V and 2 bases at J, with 9 bases between. CDR1 and CDR2 from the germline V gene are LNHDA and SQIVND (reference sequence). CDR3 residues: CASSNGGPGANVLTF. The CDR3 DNA sequence: TGTGCCAGTAGTAATGGCGGGCCTGGGGCCAACGTCCTGACTTTC.

The rearrangement links TRBV19 to TRBJ2-5, with 7 bases lining up with TRBD2. The CDR3 runs to 11 residues. Germline V gene sequence: CDR1 LNHDA, CDR2 SQIVND (reference sequence). J was trimmed by 5 bases and V by 6 bases; bases with no gene match: 0. CDR3 DNA sequence: TGTGCCAGTAGCGGGAGGGAGACCCAGTACTTC. This translates into CASSGRETQYF.

The V and J genes are TRBV5-6 and TRBJ2-7; 7 bases map to TRBD1. The CDR3 is 16 amino acids. Trimming at V came to 2 bases and at J to 3 bases, leaving 11 bases not matched to a gene. The germline V gene has CDR1 SGHDT and CDR2 YYEEEE. The CDR3 region is CASSFGTGTAGYEQYF. DNA of the CDR3: TGTGCCAGCAGCTTTGGGACCGGGACAGCCGGCTACGAGCAGTACTTC.

There are a few counts of this clone. V usage is TRBV7-3 and J usage is TRBJ2-2, with a possible D match to TRBD2 (6 bases). The V gene's germline CDR1 is SGHTA and CDR2 FQGTGA. The length of the CDR3 is 15 residues. The V gene lost 7 bases and the J gene lost 3 bases, with 15 bases spanning the gap. CDR3 loop: CASNKGLPYTGELFF. CDR3 sequence (DNA): TGTGCCAGCAACAAGGGACTCCCCTACACCGGGGAGCTGTTTTTT.

The chain joins TRBV4-3 to TRBJ2-7; 7 nucleotides agree with TRBD2. The CDR3 length is 14 residues. The ends lost 4 bases at V and 3 bases at J; junction bases unmatched: 6. The germline gives CDR1 LGHNA, CDR2 YSLEER. The CDR3 protein is CASSPSGGIYEQYF. The DNA for the CDR3 is TGCGCCAGCAGCCCTTCCGGGGGGATCTACGAGCAGTACTTC.

The rearrangement links TRBV30 to TRBJ2-2; 9 bases are a match to TRBD2. The CDR3 sequence is 16 residues long. Germline V gene sequence: CDR1 GTSNPN, CDR2 SVGIG (reference sequence). After removal of 0 bases from V and 6 bases from J, the junction contained 8 bases not matched to a gene. The CDR3 region is CAWSVTVAGDAGELFF. CDR3 nucleotide sequence: TGTGCCTGGAGTGTAACGGTAGCGGGAGATGCCGGGGAGCTGTTTTTT.

This clone has just one count. The chain has TRBV4-1 and TRBJ2-3, with D uncertain. The CDR3 length is 14 residues. The germline V gene has CDR1 MGHRA and CDR2 YSYEKL. V was cut by 0 bases and J by 0 bases, with 4 bases left in between. The CDR3 DNA follows: TGCGCCAGCAGCCAAGAGGCTAGCACAGATACGCAGTATTTT. As protein: CASSQEASTDTQYF.

The rearrangement uses TRBV28 and TRBJ2-1; 10 nucleotides match TRBD2. V shed 7 bases, J shed 3 bases, and the junction held 9 bases outside the gene matches. The CDR3 has 16 residues. CDR1 MDHEN and CDR2 SYDVKM come from the germline V gene. This CDR3 is CASKITWTSGYNEQFF. As DNA, the CDR3 is TGTGCCAGCAAAATTACTTGGACTAGCGGCTACAATGAGCAGTTCTTC. The whole variable domain, filled in from reference TRBV28 and TRBJ2-1, reads DVKVTQSSRYLVKRTGEKVFLECVQDMDHENMFWYRQDPGLGLRLIYFSYDVKMKEKGDIPEGYSVSREKKERFSLILESASTNQTSMYLCASKITWTSGYNEQFFGPGTRLTVL.

This CDR3 is CAWSKGGSGNTIYF. The CDR3 bases are TGTGCCTGGAGTAAAGGGGGATCTGGAAACACCATATATTTT. The genes are TRBV30 and TRBJ1-3, with D perhaps matching TRBD1 (6 bases). This CDR3 has 14 amino acids. The V end was cut by 2 bases, the J end by 1 base, with 9 bases between. Germline CDR1 reads GTSNPN; CDR2 reads SVGIG (reference sequence).

The chain couples TRBV1 to TRBJ1-5; no DNA check was done on the table's D call, TRBD1. TRBV1 is shown as a pseudogene. This CDR3 comprises 11 residues. The CDR3 is CTSSQVHTQHF. The CDR3 DNA follows: TGCACCAGCAGCCAAGTACATACCCAGCATTTT.

The gene calls are TRBV5-1 and TRBJ2-1; 8 positions match TRBD2. Germline values: CDR1 SGHRS, CDR2 YFSETQ. The CDR3 totals 15 residues. The V and J ends lost 5 bases and 5 bases, in that order; junction bases with no gene match: 9. For the CDR3, the DNA is TGCGCCAGCAGATCGAGCGGGAGCCCAAACAATGAGCAGTTCTTC. Encoded protein: CASRSSGSPNNEQFF.

The chain joins TRBV30 to TRBJ2-3; D gene uncertain. This CDR3 spans 12 amino acids. Per the germline V gene, CDR1 is GTSNPN and CDR2 is SVGIG (reference sequence). The CDR3 loop reads CAWVPSTDTQYF. The CDR3 DNA is TGTGCGTGGGTCCCTAGCACAGATACGCAGTATTTT.

The genes are TRBV30 and TRBJ2-7, with 7 nucleotides matching TRBD1. This CDR3 comprises 15 residues. The V gene end was trimmed by 1 base and the J gene end by 3 bases; junction bases not matched to a gene: 9. Germline loops: CDR1 GTSNPN, CDR2 SVGIG (reference sequence). CDR3 coding DNA: TGTGCCTGGAGTGGAATCCGGGACAGAATCTACGAGCAGTACTTC. Translating it yields CAWSGIRDRIYEQYF.

The genes are TRBV4-1 and TRBJ1-3; D gene ambiguous. V was clipped by 1 base and J by 0 bases, with 13 bases between them. This CDR3 is built from 17 residues. CDR1 and CDR2 (germline): MGHRA, YSYEKL. DNA for the CDR3: TGCGCCAGCAGCCAAGGTAAAGCTAAACTCTCTGGAAACACCATATATTTT. Its protein product is CASSQGKAKLSGNTIYF.

The chain couples TRBV6-1 to TRBJ2-7; TRBD1 matches 8 bases. V dropped 5 bases and J dropped 3; count of bases not matched to a gene: 3. The germline V gene encodes CDR1 MNHNS and CDR2 SASEGT. The CDR3 totals 13 residues. CDR3 sequence reads: CASSIGQGYEQYF. For the CDR3, the DNA is TGTGCCAGCAGTATCGGACAGGGCTACGAGCAGTACTTC.